A selection of T cell receptor beta chains follows, all from one sample in a study of blood T cell repertoires in COVID-19. Clones were sequenced by immunoSEQ multiplex PCR, and TCRdb holds only the in-frame ones, with some missing. This table holds approximately 40,000 clones, roughly 87% found once. Input material: peripheral blood. Receptor source: a man aged 60 to 69 with acute or convalescent COVID-19. The CDR3 runs from the conserved cysteine through the conserved F or W. Fields, in order: J gene, V gene, D gene, clone size, CDR3 protein, CDR3 DNA. A D gene is named only where the DNA matches it firmly. Size tells how often a clone was seen (once, few, many) or the class of an expanded clone, and some rows leave it out.

TRBJ2-3 TRBV24-1 TRBD2 once CATSKSGLAGGPPPDTQYF TGTGCCACCAGTAAATCGGGACTAGCGGGAGGGCCTCCTCCAGATACGCAGTATTTT
TRBJ2-5 TRBV7-7 TRBD1 once CASSYGTGMETQYF TGTGCTAGCAGCTATGGGACAGGGATGGAGACCCAGTACTTC
TRBJ2-7 TRBV28 TRBD2 - CASSFELAGLSYEQYF TGTGCCAGCAGTTTCGAACTAGCGGGACTCTCCTACGAGCAGTACTTC
TRBJ1-6 TRBV5-1 TRBD1 - CASSSRQGDSPLHF TGCGCCAGCAGCTCTCGACAGGGCGATTCACCCCTCCACTTT
TRBJ1-2 TRBV6-5 - few CASRRRTVGYGYTF TGTGCCAGCAGGAGAAGGACAGTCGGCTATGGCTACACCTTC
TRBJ1-1 TRBV7-9 - - CASSSPRGNTEAFF TGTGCCAGCAGCTCCCCGCGGGGGAACACTGAAGCTTTCTTT
TRBJ1-5 TRBV6-5 - few CASSLTGAGQPQHF TGTGCCAGCAGCCTCACAGGCGCGGGACAGCCCCAGCATTTT
TRBJ2-7 TRBV6-5 TRBD2 - CASSPSRLAVYEQYF TGTGCCAGCAGTCCCTCCCGACTAGCGGTGTACGAGCAGTACTTC
TRBJ2-7 TRBV2 - - CASSGLDYSYEQYF TGTGCCAGCAGTGGGTTGGACTACTCCTACGAGCAGTACTTC
TRBJ1-4 TRBV9 TRBD1 - CASSVSGTGGREKLFF TGTGCCAGCAGCGTCTCCGGGACAGGGGGGAGAGAAAAACTGTTTTTT
TRBJ2-1 TRBV28 TRBD2 - CASNVPGLAGFYNEQFF TGTGCCAGCAACGTACCGGGACTAGCGGGTTTCTACAATGAGCAGTTCTTC
TRBJ1-3 TRBV19 - once CATRPQETSGNTIYF TGTGCCACCAGACCACAGGAGACCTCTGGAAACACCATATATTTT
TRBJ2-3 TRBV5-1 - - CASSPSGRRTDTQYF TGCGCCAGCAGCCCCTCAGGGCGGCGCACAGATACGCAGTATTTT
TRBJ2-3 TRBV3-1/TRBV3-2 - - CASSQATNTQYF TGTGCCAGCAGCCAAGCAACTAATACGCAGTATTTT
TRBJ1-5 TRBV28 TRBD1 few CASSSPGQGAWNQPQHF TGTGCCAGCAGTTCCCCGGGACAGGGGGCATGGAATCAGCCCCAGCATTTT
TRBJ1-2 TRBV6-2/TRBV6-3 - - CASSLAGRGYTF TGTGCCAGCAGTTTGGCAGGCCGTGGCTACACCTTC
TRBJ1-6 TRBV10-3 TRBD1 - CAISEGQGNSPLHF TGTGCCATCAGTGAGGGACAGGGGAATTCACCCCTCCACTTT
TRBJ2-5 TRBV24-1 TRBD1 - CATVGQVGETQYF TGTGCCACTGTAGGACAGGTAGGCGAGACCCAGTACTTC
TRBJ2-2 TRBV11-3 TRBD1 few CASSHGQGASGELFF TGTGCCAGCAGCCACGGACAGGGGGCCTCCGGGGAGCTGTTTTTT
TRBJ2-3 TRBV5-1 - - CASSSRETDTQYF TGCGCCAGCAGCTCCCGCGAAACAGATACGCAGTATTTT
TRBJ1-2 TRBV2 TRBD1 - CASSFDRVEGYTF TGTGCCAGCAGCTTCGACAGGGTCGAGGGCTACACCTTC
TRBJ1-5 TRBV10-1 - few CASRQNQPQHF TGCGCCAGCAGACAGAATCAGCCCCAGCATTTT
TRBJ1-1 TRBV6-4 - - CASSELVLNTEAFF TGTGCCAGCAGTGAGTTAGTGCTGAACACTGAAGCTTTCTTT
TRBJ2-7 TRBV11-2 - once CASSLAAGLGVYEQYF TGTGCCAGCAGCTTAGCTGCGGGACTCGGAGTCTACGAGCAGTACTTC
TRBJ1-4 TRBV7-2 - - CASSPGGDEKLFF TGTGCCAGCAGCCCGGGGGGGGACGAAAAACTGTTTTTT
TRBJ2-5 TRBV24-1 TRBD1 - CATGQGALETQYF TGTGCCACCGGACAGGGGGCATTAGAGACCCAGTACTTC
TRBJ2-5 TRBV5-1 TRBD2 - CASSFGLAGERETQYF TGCGCCAGCAGCTTTGGACTAGCGGGAGAACGGGAGACCCAGTACTTC
TRBJ2-2 TRBV9 - - CASRRGGILTGELFF TGTGCCAGCAGGAGGGGAGGAATCCTCACCGGGGAGCTGTTTTTT
TRBJ2-1 TRBV24-1 - - CATSDPAAYNEQFF TGTGCCACCAGTGACCCTGCAGCCTACAATGAGCAGTTCTTC
TRBJ2-1 TRBV19 - - CASSIATRYNEQFF TGTGCCAGTAGTATAGCGACTCGTTACAATGAGCAGTTCTTC
TRBJ1-5 TRBV19 TRBD1 - CASRPQGAQPQHF TGTGCCAGTAGGCCACAGGGGGCTCAGCCCCAGCATTTT
TRBJ2-5 TRBV18 TRBD1 - CASTGQDQETQYF TGTGCCAGCACCGGACAGGACCAAGAGACCCAGTACTTC
TRBJ2-1 TRBV27 - - CATHFGTSSYNEQFF TGTGCCACCCACTTCGGGACAAGTTCCTACAATGAGCAGTTCTTC
TRBJ1-5 TRBV19 TRBD1 - CASSIRDRGGSHQPQHF TGTGCCAGTAGTATACGAGACAGGGGTGGAAGTCATCAGCCCCAGCATTTT
TRBJ2-2 TRBV5-6 - - CASSRTGASTGELFF TGTGCCAGCAGCCGCACGGGAGCAAGCACCGGGGAGCTGTTTTTT
TRBJ2-7 TRBV20-1 - - CSASSISYEQYF TGCAGTGCTAGTAGCATCTCCTACGAGCAGTACTTC
TRBJ1-5 TRBV28 TRBD1 - CASSSPPGQGRNQPQHF TGTGCCAGCAGTTCCCCCCCGGGACAGGGAAGGAATCAGCCCCAGCATTTT
TRBJ1-1 TRBV19 TRBD1 - CASRLPGGASEAFF TGTGCCAGTCGGCTTCCAGGGGGCGCGTCTGAAGCTTTCTTT
TRBJ2-1 TRBV6-5 TRBD2 - CASSPGLQNEQFF TGTGCCAGCAGTCCGGGACTACAGAATGAGCAGTTCTTC
TRBJ2-2 TRBV4-1 - few CASSQGEAGELFF TGCGCCAGCAGCCAAGGCGAAGCCGGGGAGCTGTTTTTT
TRBJ2-1 TRBV14 - - CASSQDSGYNEQFF TGTGCCAGCAGCCAAGATTCCGGCTACAATGAGCAGTTCTTC
TRBJ2-2 TRBV18 TRBD1 - CASSPPSGGNGELFF TGTGCCAGCTCACCACCGTCAGGGGGCAACGGGGAGCTGTTTTTT
TRBJ2-1 TRBV4-3 TRBD2 - CASSQDYSSLAAPRVHNEQFF TGCGCCAGCAGCCAAGATTACTCGAGCCTAGCGGCCCCTAGGGTCCACAATGAGCAGTTCTTC
TRBJ2-3 TRBV19 - once CASSGGGNTDTQYF TGTGCCAGTAGTGGCGGGGGCAACACAGATACGCAGTATTTT